The rows below give T cell receptor beta chains drawn from one sample of a study of cytomegalovirus exposure and HLA in healthy donors. Method: immunoSEQ multiplex PCR; TCRdb's copy keeps in-frame clones and lacks some. This table has 150,000 to 200,000 clones, around 80% appearing once. Sequencing input: PBMCs. Every receptor here comes from a female donor in good health and CMV-seronegative. Both conserved end residues are part of each CDR3. Each record gives: D gene, V gene, CDR3 protein. The D gene is left open where the match is weak.

.,TRBV6-6,CANSRLRDEQYF
.,TRBV7-9,CASSQGLIYSGNTIYF
.,TRBV4-2,CASSQDTGNEDTGELFF
.,TRBV7-8,CASSHSALSGNTIYF
.,TRBV6-6,CASCSRGKPQHF
TRBD1,TRBV30,CAWSTGQGAADTQYF
.,TRBV9,CASSDHRAGANVLTF
TRBD1,TRBV5-1,CASSIMTGGMETQYF
TRBD1,TRBV27,CASSLRQGASGYTF
TRBD2,TRBV5-4,CASSPGLAGGGEQFF
TRBD1,TRBV6-4,CASSPGTGDTDTQYF
.,TRBV9,CASSVGGYEQFF
TRBD1,TRBV28,CAVEDRPDYEQYF
.,TRBV19,CASSTGRGVVVFDTEAFF
TRBD2,TRBV4-3,CASSRGLERETQYF
TRBD2,TRBV7-3,CASSLAGTSVETQYF
TRBD1,TRBV7-9,CASSLVQGANEKLFF
TRBD1,TRBV6-1,CASSDRENTEAFF
TRBD2,TRBV11-3,CASSDSPTSGTNEQFF
.,TRBV9,CASSAGQINGYTF
.,TRBV11-2,CASSLGTLVITSGANVLTF
.,TRBV12-2,CASRLRGDTQYF
.,TRBV19,CASSIRTVVNEKLFF
TRBD1,TRBV6-5,CASSLTGNYEQYF
TRBD2,TRBV4-3,CASSQGGSAGGLYNEQFF
.,TRBV7-9,CASSLEQGGRTDTQYF
TRBD2,TRBV5-1,CASGWRGAAQETQYF
.,TRBV30,CAWSGSASSSYNSPLHF
.,TRBV19,CASSIDLVAGQSQPQHF
TRBD2,TRBV2,CASFSGSSYNEQFF
.,TRBV7-2,CASSLGGGGRRTDTQYF
.,TRBV23-1,CASSQPGAPSSYNSPLRF
.,TRBV7-2,CASEGDSYNEQFF
TRBD2,TRBV18,CASSPMLAASSYNEQFF
.,TRBV15,CATSRGAGKPQHF